The clone carrying this T cell receptor beta chain was counted a single time. These data originate in a study of CD8+ T cells in alopecia areata. CDR3 length: 18 residues. Germline CDR1 is LGHNA and CDR2 is YSLEER. Trimming stripped 0 bases from V and 5 bases from J, with 23 bases between. Extracted RNA was reverse transcribed, and the resulting cDNA served as sequencing template. Clones were sequenced by immunoSEQ multiplex PCR, and TCRdb holds only the in-frame ones, with some missing. Here the sample spans approximately 61,000 clones, 90% to 97% being singletons. The source material was CD8+ T cells sorted from blood, sampled at week 0. This TCR came from a human donor with alopecia areata. The chain has TRBV4-3 and TRBJ2-7, with a possible D match to TRBD2 (6 bases). Written as DNA, the CDR3 is TGCGCCAGCAGCCAAGATACAACGACGGGGACTGCGGTCCACGAGCAGTACTTC. It encodes CASSQDTTTGTAVHEQYF.